This T cell receptor beta chain came from a study of blood T cell repertoires in COVID-19. The overall study: Collection of acute and convalescent COVID-19 samples took place in the United States, Italy and Spain. Nucleic acid was either cDNA or gDNA, and it came from T cells, B-cell-depleted T cells, or PBMCs.

Patients at the Seattle site were enrolled during active infection and followed longitudinally. In the authors' methods: For nucleated cells, counts were estimated from reference gene primer amplification. Generated by immunoSEQ multiplex PCR, the TCRdb table keeps only in-frame clones and is missing some. V, J and clone size were drawn from that table, and D and trimming were deduced from the DNA. In the table there are 400,000 or so clones, 85% to 90% of which are singletons. This clone came up once. After removal of 3 bases from V and 6 bases from J, the junction contained 10 bases not matched to a gene. The CDR3 loop spans 16 amino acids.

The sample was peripheral blood. This chain connects TRBV5-3 to TRBJ1-2; TRBD1 matches at 11 bases. TRBV5-3 is placed among ORFs of uncertain function. The clonotype originates from a man between 18 and 35 years old with COVID-19, enrolled during active disease. CDR3 residues: CARSYSFGQGAHGYTF. The CDR3 DNA reads as TGTGCCAGAAGCTATTCCTTCGGACAGGGGGCGCATGGCTACACCTTC.